This passage covers 18 T cell receptor beta chains from one sample sequenced in a study of cytomegalovirus exposure and HLA in healthy donors (TCRdb year 2017). The method behind the library was the immunoSEQ multiplex PCR assay. For the multiplex PCR, a mixture combining 60 forward primers for TCR Vbeta segments and 13 reverse primers for TCR Jbeta segments was used. TCRdb's version of the immuneACCESS table is confined to in-frame rearrangements and falls short of the full clone set. An unresolved V gene accounts for under half of the shortfall where checked; the remainder is of unknown origin. The sample table shows some 120,000 clones, and over 60% are seen once. Clones ranked in the top ten supply 1% to 1.5% of the sample. Sequencing was done on a sample of PBMCs. Receptor source: a female donor in good health and CMV-seronegative.

Points on this clone: This same CDR3 is encoded by further DNA sequences in the sample. The chain is built from TRBV7-9 and TRBJ1-4, with a weak D call TRBD1 (5 bases). The CDR3 contains 19 residues. Germline V gives CDR1 SEHNR, CDR2 FQNEAQ (reference sequence). V was shortened by 2 bases and J by 6 bases, with 25 bases between the two germline ends. CDR3 in amino acids: CASSLLKGTRRTWYEKLFF. CDR3 DNA sequence: TGTGCCAGCAGCTTACTAAAGGGGACTCGACGGACATGGTATGAAAAACTGTTTTTT.

J is TRBJ2-1 and V is TRBV2, with D maybe TRBD1 (6 bases). CDR3 size: 12 residues. With 6 bases removed from V and 6 bases from J, the gap between germline ends came to 9 bases. Germline CDR1 reads SNHLY; CDR2 reads FYNNEI. The CDR3 sequence is CASSEDSNEQFF. The DNA of the CDR3 is TGTGCCAGCAGCGAGGACAGCAATGAGCAGTTCTTC.

This chain links TRBV6-5 with TRBJ2-5; TRBD1 agrees at 8 bases. CDR1 is MNHEY and CDR2 is SVGAGI in the germline V gene. CDR3 length: 13 amino acids. With 5 bases clipped from V and 7 bases from J, the junction kept 6 bases outside the gene matches. CDR3 in DNA: TGTGCCAGCAGTAAAGGACAGGGCGGGACCCAGTACTTC. Translated: CASSKGQGGTQYF.

This clone was counted a few times. The chain combines TRBV28 with TRBJ1-2; TRBD1 agrees at 8 bases. CDR3 size: 14 residues. With V trimmed by 2 bases and J by 7 bases, 6 bases remained unmatched. Per the germline V gene, CDR1 is MDHEN and CDR2 is SYDVKM. The CDR3 coding sequence is TGTGCCAGCAGTTTAAGGGCAGGGGGCCTTGGCTACACCTTC. Translating gives CASSLRAGGLGYTF.

The sample holds a few counts of this clone. The chain joins TRBV20-1 to TRBJ2-5; D is uncertain. Trimming took off 3 bases at V and 1 base at J, with 3 bases between the two ends. The CDR3 is made up of 11 amino acids. CDR1 DFQATT and CDR2 SNEGSKA come from the germline V gene (reference sequence). The CDR3 sequence is CSASVQETQYF. The CDR3 DNA is TGCAGTGCTAGCGTCCAAGAGACCCAGTACTTC.

CDR3 region: CATSRGQGYNSPLHF. CDR3 coding DNA: TGTGCCACCAGCAGGGGACAGGGTTATAATTCACCCCTCCACTTT. V is TRBV15 and J is TRBJ1-6, with 9 bases aligning to TRBD1. Germline CDR1 LNHNV, CDR2 YYDKDF (reference sequence). The J segment lost 4 bases and the V segment lost 3 bases, leaving 1 base of the junction unmatched. CDR3 length equals 15 residues.

Note on this clone: Relative to the germline gene, one junction end is altered; a read error may explain this. The chain is built from TRBV6-1 and TRBJ2-6, with a tentative D call TRBD1 (5 bases). Germline V gene lookup returns CDR1 MNHNS and CDR2 SASEGT. CDR3 length equals 14 residues. CDR3 bases: TGTGCCAGCAGTGGACTTTCTGGGGCCAACGGCCTGACTTTC. Translation: CASSGLSGANGLTF.

This rearrangement joins TRBV10-2 to TRBJ1-1; 7 bases are a match to TRBD1. V shed 7 bases, J shed 1 base, and the junction held 6 bases outside the gene matches. The CDR3 is 14 residues long. From germline, CDR1 is WSHSY and CDR2 SAAADI. CDR3 coding DNA: TGCGCCAGCAAGGGACAGAGAAAGAACACTGAAGCTTTCTTT. Protein: CASKGQRKNTEAFF.

The chain recombines TRBV28 with TRBJ1-5, with 11 bases matching TRBD1. The ends lost 7 bases at V and 5 bases at J; junction bases unmatched: 7. The CDR3 totals 15 residues. Germline assignment: CDR1 MDHEN and CDR2 SYDVKM. The CDR3 sequence is CASNSGTGGYQPQHF. CDR3 DNA sequence: TGTGCCAGCAATTCTGGGACAGGGGGGTATCAGCCCCAGCATTTT.

The chain employs TRBV19 and TRBJ1-5; 7 nucleotides agree with TRBD1. Germline lookup yields CDR1 LNHDA and CDR2 SQIVND (reference sequence). The junction had 12 bases not matched to a gene; V was cut back by 5 bases and J by 5 bases. This CDR3 is built from 16 residues. CDR3 sequence reads: CASSPLRGTVDQPQHF. The CDR3 nucleotides are TGTGCCAGTAGTCCCCTAAGAGGGACAGTGGATCAGCCCCAGCATTTT. The entire variable domain, with the rest obtained from reference TRBV19 and TRBJ1-5, is as follows: DGGITQSPKYLFRKEGQNVTLSCEQNLNHDAMYWYRQDPGQGLRLIYYSQIVNDFQKGDIAEGYSVSREKKESFPLTVTSAQKNPTAFYLCASSPLRGTVDQPQHFGDGTRLSIL.

The chain carries TRBV19 and TRBJ2-1; D is perhaps TRBD1 (5 bases). There are 18 residues in the CDR3. Germline-derived CDR1 and CDR2 are LNHDA and SQIVND (reference sequence). The V end was cut by 1 base, the J end by 5 bases, with 21 bases between. The CDR3 sequence is CASSIGAGRGPGDNEQFF. DNA of the CDR3: TGTGCCAGTAGTATAGGTGCAGGGCGCGGACCTGGAGACAATGAGCAGTTCTTC.

This clone came up once. The rearrangement joins TRBV5-6 to TRBJ1-5; D is ambiguous. The germline V and J ends were trimmed by 2 bases and 2 bases, with 11 bases remaining between them. This CDR3 is 15 amino acids long. CDR1 and CDR2 from the germline V gene are SGHDT and YYEEEE. The CDR3 sequence is CASSFRGLRNQPQHF. CDR3 coding DNA: TGTGCCAGCAGCTTCCGTGGACTTCGCAATCAGCCCCAGCATTTT. Full variable domain (remainder filled in from reference TRBV5-6 and TRBJ1-5): DAGVTQSPTHLIKTRGQQVTLRCSPKSGHDTVSWYQQALGQGPQFIFQYYEEEERQRGNFPDRFSGHQFPNYSSELNVNALLLGDSALYLCASSFRGLRNQPQHFGDGTRLSIL.

This chain joins TRBV28 and TRBJ1-5, with D unclear. The CDR3 runs 15 residues. The germline V and J ends were trimmed by 1 base and 0 bases, with 7 bases remaining between them. Germline values: CDR1 MDHEN, CDR2 SYDVKM. The CDR3 coding sequence is TGTGCCAGCAGTTTATACATTAATAGCAATCAGCCCCAGCATTTT. Translation: CASSLYINSNQPQHF.

The chain recombines TRBV5-1 with TRBJ2-3; a weak D match, TRBD2 (5 bases). V gave up 4 bases and J gave up 6 bases, with 6 bases separating them. The CDR3 runs to 11 residues. Germline CDR1 is SGHRS and CDR2 is YFSETQ. The CDR3 loop reads CASSGGDTQYF. Here the CDR3 DNA reads TGCGCCAGCAGCGGCGGGGATACGCAGTATTTT.

The rearrangement joins TRBV30 to TRBJ1-6; no definite D call. The germline V and J ends were trimmed by 0 bases and 14 bases, with 11 bases remaining between them. Germline values: CDR1 GTSNPN, CDR2 SVGIG (reference sequence). CDR3 length: 12 residues. Written as DNA, the CDR3 is TGTGCCTGGAGTGTACTAGATAGGGCCCTCCACTTT. Protein product: CAWSVLDRALHF.

This CDR3 is CATSRDLQGANEQFF. CDR3 coding DNA: TGTGCCACCAGCAGAGATCTGCAGGGGGCCAATGAGCAGTTCTTC. V gene TRBV15 combines with J gene TRBJ2-1, with 8 positions matching TRBD1. CDR3 size: 15 residues. The ends lost 0 bases at V and 6 bases at J; junction bases unmatched: 4. Germline loops: CDR1 LNHNV, CDR2 YYDKDF (reference sequence).

The chain joins TRBV18 to TRBJ2-1, with 8 bases lining up with TRBD1. The junction had 7 bases not matched to a gene; V was cut back by 1 base and J by 2 bases. The CDR3 runs to 17 residues. CDR1 KGHSH and CDR2 LQKENI come from the germline V gene. CDR3 bases: TGTGCCAGCTCACCACAGGGGGTACAGGGGGCCTACAATGAGCAGTTCTTC. As protein: CASSPQGVQGAYNEQFF.

The V call is TRBV7-9, the J call TRBJ2-7; 7 bases map to TRBD1. The germline gives CDR1 SEHNR, CDR2 FQNEAQ (reference sequence). The CDR3 is made up of 18 amino acids. J lost 2 bases, V lost 5 bases, and 18 bases had no gene match. For the CDR3, the DNA is TGTGCCAGCAGCCCCACTCCCGGAGACAGGGAACTACCCTACGAGCAGTACTTC. It translates to CASSPTPGDRELPYEQYF.